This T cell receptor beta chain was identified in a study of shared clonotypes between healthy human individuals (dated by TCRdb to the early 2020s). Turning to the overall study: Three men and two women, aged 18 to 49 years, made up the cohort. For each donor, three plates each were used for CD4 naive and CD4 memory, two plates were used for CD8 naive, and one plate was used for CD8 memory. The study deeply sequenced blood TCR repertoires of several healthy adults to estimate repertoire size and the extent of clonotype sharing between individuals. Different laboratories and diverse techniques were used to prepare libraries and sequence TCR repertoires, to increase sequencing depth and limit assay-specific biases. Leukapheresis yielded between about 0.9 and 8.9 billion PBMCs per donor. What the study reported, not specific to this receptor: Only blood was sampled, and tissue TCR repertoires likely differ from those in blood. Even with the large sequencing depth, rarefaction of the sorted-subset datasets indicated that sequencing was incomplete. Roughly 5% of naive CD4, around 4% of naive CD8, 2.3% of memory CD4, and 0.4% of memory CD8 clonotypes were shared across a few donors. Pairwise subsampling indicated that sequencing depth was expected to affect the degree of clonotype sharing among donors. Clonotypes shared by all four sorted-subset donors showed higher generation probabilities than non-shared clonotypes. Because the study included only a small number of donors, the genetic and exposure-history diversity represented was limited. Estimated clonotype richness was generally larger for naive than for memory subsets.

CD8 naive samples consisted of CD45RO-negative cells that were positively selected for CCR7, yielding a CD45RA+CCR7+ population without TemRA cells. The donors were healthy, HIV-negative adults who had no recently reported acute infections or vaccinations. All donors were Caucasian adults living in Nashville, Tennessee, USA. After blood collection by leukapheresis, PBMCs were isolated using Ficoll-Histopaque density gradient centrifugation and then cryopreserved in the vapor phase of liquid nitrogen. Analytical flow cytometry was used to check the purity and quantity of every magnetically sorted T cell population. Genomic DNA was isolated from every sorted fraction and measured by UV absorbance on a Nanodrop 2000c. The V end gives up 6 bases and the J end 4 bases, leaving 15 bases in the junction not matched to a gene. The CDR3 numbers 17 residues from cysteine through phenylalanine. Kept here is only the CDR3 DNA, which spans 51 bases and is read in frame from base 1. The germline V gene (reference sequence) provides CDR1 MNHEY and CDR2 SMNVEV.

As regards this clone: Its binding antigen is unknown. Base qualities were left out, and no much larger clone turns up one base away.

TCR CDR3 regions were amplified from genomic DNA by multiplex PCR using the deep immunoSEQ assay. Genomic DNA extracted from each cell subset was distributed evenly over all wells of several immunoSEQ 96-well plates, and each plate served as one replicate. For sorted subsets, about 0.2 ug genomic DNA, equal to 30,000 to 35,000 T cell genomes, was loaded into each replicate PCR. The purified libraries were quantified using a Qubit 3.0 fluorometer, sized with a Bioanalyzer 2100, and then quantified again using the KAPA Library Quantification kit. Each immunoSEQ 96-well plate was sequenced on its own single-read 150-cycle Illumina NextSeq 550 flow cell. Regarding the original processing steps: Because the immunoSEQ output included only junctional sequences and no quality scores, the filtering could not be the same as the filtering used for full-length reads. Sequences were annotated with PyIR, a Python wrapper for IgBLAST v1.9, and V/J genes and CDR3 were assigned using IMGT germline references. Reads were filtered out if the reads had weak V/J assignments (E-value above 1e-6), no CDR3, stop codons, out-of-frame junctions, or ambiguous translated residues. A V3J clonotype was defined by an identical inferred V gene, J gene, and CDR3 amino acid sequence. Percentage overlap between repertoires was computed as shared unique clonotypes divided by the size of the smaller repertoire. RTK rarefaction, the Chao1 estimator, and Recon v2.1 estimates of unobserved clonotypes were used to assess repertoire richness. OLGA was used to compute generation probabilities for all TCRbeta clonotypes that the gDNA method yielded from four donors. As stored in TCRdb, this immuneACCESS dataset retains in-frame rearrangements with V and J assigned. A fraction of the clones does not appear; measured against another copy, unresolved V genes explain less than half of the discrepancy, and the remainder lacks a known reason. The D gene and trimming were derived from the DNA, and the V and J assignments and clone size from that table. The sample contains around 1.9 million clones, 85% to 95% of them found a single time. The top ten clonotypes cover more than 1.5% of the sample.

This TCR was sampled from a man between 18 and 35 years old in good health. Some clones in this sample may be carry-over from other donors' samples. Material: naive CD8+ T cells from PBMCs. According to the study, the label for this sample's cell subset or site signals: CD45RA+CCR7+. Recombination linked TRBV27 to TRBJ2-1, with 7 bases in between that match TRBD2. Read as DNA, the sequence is TGTGCCAGCAGCGGGGGTTGGGCGGGAGTGGGGTACAATGAGCAGTTCTTC. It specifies CASSGGWAGVGYNEQFF.